A selection of T cell receptor beta chains follows, all from one sample in a study of cytomegalovirus exposure and HLA in healthy donors. The data were produced by immunoSEQ multiplex PCR, yet TCRdb's version contains in-frame clones alone and is incomplete. The sample lists 150,000 to 200,000 clones; around nine tenths were seen once. The specimen was PBMCs. Source of these receptors: a man aged 18 to 29 in good health and CMV-seropositive. The CDR3 runs from the conserved cysteine through the conserved F or W. D genes are given only for firm matches. Clone sizes are given selectively: once, few, many, or a class where the clone is expanded.

v_call	clone_size	j_call	d_call	cdr3_nt	cdr3_aa
TRBV2	NA	TRBJ2-7	NA	TGTGCCAGCAGCTCAGGGCTTAACTACGAGCAGTACTTC	CASSSGLNYEQYF
TRBV10-3	NA	TRBJ1-2	TRBD1	TGTGCCATCAGTCGTACAGGGGTTGCCTATGGCTACACCTTC	CAISRTGVAYGYTF
TRBV5-1	NA	TRBJ1-1	NA	TGCGCCAGCAGCTTGTTGGCAGGGGAAACTGAAGCTTTCTTT	CASSLLAGETEAFF
TRBV9	once	TRBJ2-3	TRBD2	TGTGCCAGCAGCGTAGGTTCTAGCGGGGATTCAGCAGATACGCAGTATTTT	CASSVGSSGDSADTQYF
TRBV5-4	NA	TRBJ2-7	TRBD2	TGTGCCAGCAGCCTCGGGACTAGCGGGAGTGCGAGCTCCTACGAGCAGTACTTC	CASSLGTSGSASSYEQYF
TRBV7-3	NA	TRBJ2-2	NA	TGTGCCAGCAGCTTAACTCGACTACCGAACACCGGGGAGCTGTTTTTT	CASSLTRLPNTGELFF
TRBV6-1	few	TRBJ1-5	NA	TGTGCCAGCAGAGAAGGGGAGGGTTATAGCAATCAGCCCCAGCATTTT	CASREGEGYSNQPQHF
TRBV29-1	NA	TRBJ2-7	NA	TGCAGCGTTGAAGATGTTCCAGGGACCTACGAGCAGTACTTC	CSVEDVPGTYEQYF
TRBV5-4	NA	TRBJ2-5	TRBD2	TGTGCCAGCAGCGACCCCCGGACTAGCGGGAGAGGACAAGAGACCCAGTACTTC	CASSDPRTSGRGQETQYF
TRBV11-1	NA	TRBJ2-3	TRBD2	TGTGCCAGCAGCTTAAGCGGGAGGACAGATACGCAGTATTTT	CASSLSGRTDTQYF
TRBV11-3	NA	TRBJ2-1	NA	TGTGCCAGCAGCTTAGTTGCAGCGGGCGCCAATGAGCAGTTCTTC	CASSLVAAGANEQFF
TRBV4-1	NA	TRBJ2-2	NA	TGCGCCAGCAGCCAAGAGGTGGAGGGTCATCGGAGGGGCGGGGAGCTGTTTTTT	CASSQEVEGHRRGGELFF
TRBV11-2	NA	TRBJ2-5	NA	TGTGCCAGCAGCTTAGGTCAGCCTACCGGGGAGACCCAGTACTTC	CASSLGQPTGETQYF
TRBV4-2	NA	TRBJ2-2	TRBD2	TGTGCCAGCAGCCAAGTCCTCAAGCGGGAGGGCCCTTCCGGGGAGCTGTTTTTT	CASSQVLKREGPSGELFF